The TCR beta chain described here comes from a study of STAT3 mutations in large granular lymphocyte leukemia (dated by TCRdb to 2018 to 2020). For context, the study as a whole: Roughly half of the T-LGLL patients who were sequenced longitudinally carried canonical activating STAT3 mutations. To reconstruct clonal hierarchy and dynamics, serial deep sequencing of TCRbeta CDR3 and STAT3 was performed in patients with T-cell large granular lymphocyte leukemia. As controls within the study, a couple of patients with natural killer LGL leukemia were also sequenced longitudinally. From an initial cohort of some 190 LGL patients, 15 to 20 representative T-LGLL cases were picked for longitudinal TCRbeta and STAT3 sequencing. One or more immunosuppressive therapy regimens were given to more than half of T-LGLL patients, and hematologic response was seen in under 50% of the treated patients. For each patient, sequencing was performed at an average of 4 time points, with a range of 2 to 8 samplings.

DNA was extracted from blood mononuclear cells, with the same DNA used for both TCR and STAT3 sequencing. An Illumina MiSeq was used to sequence the TCRbeta libraries, yielding an average of approximately 40,000 productive templates per sample. The immunoSEQ assay, which uses multiplex PCR amplification, was used to generate TCRbeta CDR3 libraries. As for how the authors treated the data: Repertoire diversity was calculated as previously defined, with values near 0 taken to indicate extremely monoclonal samples. TCRdb retrieved this table from immuneACCESS and kept in-frame rearrangements only. Not all clones are present; in checked studies, unresolved V genes account for under half, and no reason is known for the remainder. That table is the source of V, J and clone size, and D and trimming were worked out from the DNA. Counted in this sample were some 210 clones; roughly 60% of them appeared once. The ten largest make up about 99% of the sample.

With respect to this clone: Its antigen is still unknown. Base qualities are not recorded, but no much larger clone differs from it by a single base.

The germline V gene supplies CDR1 KGHSH and CDR2 LQKENI. The CDR3 has 15 amino acids, counting the end cysteine and phenylalanine. Solely the CDR3 DNA is kept, with 45 bases framed from the first base. V and J are truncated by 8 bases and 5 bases respectively, leaving an intervening sequence of 22 bases. Broad study findings and their caveats: Because no samples were available when a clone first appeared, clonal expansion had to be inferred from samplings taken at other points. All T-LGLL patients had at least one immunodominant TCRbeta clonotype, and roughly half had multiple immunodominant subclonotypes. TCR clonotype switching after therapy was observed in about 35% of the 18 patients, and all newly emerging clones were found to be STAT3 wild type. Dominant TCR clone burden was found to exceed STAT3 mutant burden in several patients, suggesting that STAT3 mutation arose secondarily within a pre-expanded clone. Because codominant clonotypes persisted in some patients, a small but highly pathogenic clone may have been missed. Variable intervals between samplings and differing treatment regimens complicated linking therapy response to changes in TCR clonal burden.

The sequence is built from TRBV18 and TRBJ2-7, with TRBD2 perhaps the D gene, on 6 matching bases. What was sequenced was peripheral blood mononuclear cells. The sequence was collected from a woman between 50 and 59 years old with T-cell large granular lymphocyte leukemia. Some clones in this sample may be carry-over from other donors' samples. The age is the age at diagnosis. The CDR3 has the sequence CASQSSHTGVHEQYF. The DNA reads TGTGCCAGCCAAAGCTCCCACACGGGGGTCCACGAGCAGTACTTC.